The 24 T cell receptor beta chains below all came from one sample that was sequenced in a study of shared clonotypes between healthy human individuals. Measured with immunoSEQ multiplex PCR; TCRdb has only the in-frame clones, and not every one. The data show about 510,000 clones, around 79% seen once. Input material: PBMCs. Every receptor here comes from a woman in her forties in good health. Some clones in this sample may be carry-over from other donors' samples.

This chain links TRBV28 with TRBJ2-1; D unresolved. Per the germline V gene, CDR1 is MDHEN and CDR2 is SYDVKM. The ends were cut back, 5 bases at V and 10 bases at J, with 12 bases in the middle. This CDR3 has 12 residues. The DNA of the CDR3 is TGTGCCAGCAGTCCAAAGGGCCGGGAGCAGTTCTTC. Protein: CASSPKGREQFF.

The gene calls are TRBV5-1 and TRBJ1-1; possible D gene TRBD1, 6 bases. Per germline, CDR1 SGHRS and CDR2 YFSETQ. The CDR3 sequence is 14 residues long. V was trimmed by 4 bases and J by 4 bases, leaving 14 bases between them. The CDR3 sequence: CASSPGGRVTEAFF. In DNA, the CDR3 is TGCGCCAGCAGCCCCGGGGGGCGGGTCACTGAAGCTTTCTTT.

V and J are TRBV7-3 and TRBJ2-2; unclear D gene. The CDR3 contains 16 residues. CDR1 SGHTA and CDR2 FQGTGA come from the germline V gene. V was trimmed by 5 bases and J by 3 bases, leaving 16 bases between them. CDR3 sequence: CASSPLASTDTGELFF. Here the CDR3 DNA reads TGTGCCAGCAGCCCCCTTGCATCCACCGACACCGGGGAGCTGTTTTTT.

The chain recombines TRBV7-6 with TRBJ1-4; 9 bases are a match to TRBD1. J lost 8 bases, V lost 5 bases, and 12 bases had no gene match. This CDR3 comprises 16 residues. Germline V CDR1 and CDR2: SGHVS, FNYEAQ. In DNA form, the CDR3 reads TGTGCCAGCAGCCCGAATCCGGGACAGGGAGGGGAAAAACTGTTTTTT. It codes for CASSPNPGQGGEKLFF. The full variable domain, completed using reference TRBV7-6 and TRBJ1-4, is GAGVSQSPRYKVTKRGQDVALRCDPISGHVSLYWYRQALGQGPEFLTYFNYEAQQDKSGLPNDRFSAERPEGSISTLTIQRTEQRDSAMYRCASSPNPGQGGEKLFFGSGTQLSVL.

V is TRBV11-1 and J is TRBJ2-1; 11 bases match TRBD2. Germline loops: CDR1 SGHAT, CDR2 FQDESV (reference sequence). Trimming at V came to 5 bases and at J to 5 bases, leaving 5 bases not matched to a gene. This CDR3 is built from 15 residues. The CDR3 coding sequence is TGTGCCAGCAGCGCCAAGACTAGCGGGAACAATGAGCAGTTCTTC. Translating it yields CASSAKTSGNNEQFF.

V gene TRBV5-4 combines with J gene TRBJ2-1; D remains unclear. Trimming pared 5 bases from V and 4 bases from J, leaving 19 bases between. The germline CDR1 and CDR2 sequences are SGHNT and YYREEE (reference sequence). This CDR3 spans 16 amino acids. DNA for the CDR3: TGTGCCAGCAGACCTGAGCTTGGGCTTGGTTACAATGAGCAGTTCTTC. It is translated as CASRPELGLGYNEQFF.

CDR3 region: CASSLGLAGVRPGETQYF. CDR3 DNA: TGTGCCAGCAGCTTGGGACTAGCGGGAGTTAGGCCCGGGGAGACCCAGTACTTC. The gene calls are TRBV7-9 and TRBJ2-5; 14 nucleotides line up with TRBD2. This CDR3 has 18 amino acids. Germline V gives CDR1 SEHNR, CDR2 FQNEAQ (reference sequence). With 3 bases clipped from V and 5 bases from J, the junction kept 11 bases outside the gene matches.

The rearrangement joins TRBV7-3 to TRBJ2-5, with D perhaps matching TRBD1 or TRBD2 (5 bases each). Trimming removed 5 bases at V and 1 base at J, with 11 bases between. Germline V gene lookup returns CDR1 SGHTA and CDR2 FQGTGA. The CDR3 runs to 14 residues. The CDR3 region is CASSPGASQETQYF. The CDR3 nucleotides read TGTGCCAGCAGCCCCGGGGCGAGCCAAGAGACCCAGTACTTC.

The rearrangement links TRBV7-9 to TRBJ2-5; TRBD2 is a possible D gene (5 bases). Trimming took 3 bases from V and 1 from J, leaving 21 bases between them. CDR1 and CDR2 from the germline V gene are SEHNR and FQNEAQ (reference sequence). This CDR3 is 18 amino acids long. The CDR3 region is CASSFPPLRLTAQETQYF. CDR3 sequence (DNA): TGTGCCAGCAGCTTTCCTCCTCTTCGACTAACCGCCCAAGAGACCCAGTACTTC.

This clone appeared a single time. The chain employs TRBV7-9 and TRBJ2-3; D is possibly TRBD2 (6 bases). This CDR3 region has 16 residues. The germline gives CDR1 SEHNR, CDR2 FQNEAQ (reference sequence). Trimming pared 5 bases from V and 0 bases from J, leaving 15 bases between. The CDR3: CASSPLGGASTDTQYF. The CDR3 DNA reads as TGTGCCAGCAGCCCGCTGGGCGGGGCCAGCACAGATACGCAGTATTTT.

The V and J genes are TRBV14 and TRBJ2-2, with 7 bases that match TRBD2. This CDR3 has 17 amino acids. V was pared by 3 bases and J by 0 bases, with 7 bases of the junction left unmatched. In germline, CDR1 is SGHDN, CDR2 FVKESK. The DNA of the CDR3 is TGTGCCAGCAGCCAGGCACTAGCGCAACCGAACACCGGGGAGCTGTTTTTT. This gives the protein CASSQALAQPNTGELFF.

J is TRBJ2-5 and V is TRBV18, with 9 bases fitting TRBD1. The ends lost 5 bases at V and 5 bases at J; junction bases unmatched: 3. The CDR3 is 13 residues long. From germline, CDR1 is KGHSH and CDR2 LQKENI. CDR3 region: CASSDGQGETQYF. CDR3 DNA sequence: TGTGCCAGCTCAGATGGACAGGGGGAGACCCAGTACTTC.

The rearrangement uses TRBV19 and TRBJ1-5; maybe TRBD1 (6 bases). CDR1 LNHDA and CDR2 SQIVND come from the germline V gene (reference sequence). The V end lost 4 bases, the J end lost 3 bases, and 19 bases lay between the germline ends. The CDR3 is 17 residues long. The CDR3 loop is CASSKVSGDLYNQPQHF. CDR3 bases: TGTGCCAGTAGTAAGGTATCAGGGGATTTGTACAATCAGCCCCAGCATTTT.

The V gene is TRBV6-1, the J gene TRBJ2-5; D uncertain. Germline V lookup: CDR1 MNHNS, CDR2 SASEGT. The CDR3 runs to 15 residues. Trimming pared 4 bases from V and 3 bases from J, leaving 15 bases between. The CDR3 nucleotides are TGTGCCAGCAGTGGCTCTTATCTGGGGAAAGAGACCCAGTACTTC. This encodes CASSGSYLGKETQYF.

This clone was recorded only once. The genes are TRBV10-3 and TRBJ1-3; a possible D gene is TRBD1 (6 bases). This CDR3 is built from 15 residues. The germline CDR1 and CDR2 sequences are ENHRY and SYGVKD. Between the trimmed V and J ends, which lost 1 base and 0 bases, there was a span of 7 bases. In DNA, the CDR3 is TGTGCCATCAGTGAGTGGGACACCTCTGGAAACACCATATATTTT. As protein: CAISEWDTSGNTIYF.

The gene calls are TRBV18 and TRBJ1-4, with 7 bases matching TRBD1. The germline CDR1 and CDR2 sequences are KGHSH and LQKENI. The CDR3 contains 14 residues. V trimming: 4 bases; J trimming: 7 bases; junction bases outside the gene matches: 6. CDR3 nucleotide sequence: TGTGCCAGCTCACTACAGGGGATGGCTGAAAAACTGTTTTTT. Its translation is CASSLQGMAEKLFF.

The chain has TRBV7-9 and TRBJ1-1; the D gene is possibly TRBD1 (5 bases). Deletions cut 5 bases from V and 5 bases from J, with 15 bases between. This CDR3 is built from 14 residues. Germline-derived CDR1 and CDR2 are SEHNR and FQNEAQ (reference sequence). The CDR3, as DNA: TGTGCCAGCAGCACCCAGGGTAGGGTTACTGAAGCTTTCTTT. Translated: CASSTQGRVTEAFF.

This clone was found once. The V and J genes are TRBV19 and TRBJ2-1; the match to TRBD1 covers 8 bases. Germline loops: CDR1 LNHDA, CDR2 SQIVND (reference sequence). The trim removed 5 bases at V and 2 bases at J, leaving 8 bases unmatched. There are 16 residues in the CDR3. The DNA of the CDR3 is TGTGCCAGTAGTCTTAGGACAGGGAGGCCCTACAATGAGCAGTTCTTC. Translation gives CASSLRTGRPYNEQFF.

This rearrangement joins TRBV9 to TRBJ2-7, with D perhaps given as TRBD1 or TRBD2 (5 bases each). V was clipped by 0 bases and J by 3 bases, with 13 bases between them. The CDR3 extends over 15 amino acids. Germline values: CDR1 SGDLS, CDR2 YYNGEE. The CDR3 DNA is TGTGCCAGCAGCGTAGGTCCAGTTGGGGGCTACGAGCAGTACTTC. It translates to CASSVGPVGGYEQYF.

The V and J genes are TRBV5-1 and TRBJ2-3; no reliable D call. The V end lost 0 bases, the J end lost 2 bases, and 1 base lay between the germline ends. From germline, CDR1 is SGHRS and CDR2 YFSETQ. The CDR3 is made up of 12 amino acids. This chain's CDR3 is CASSLATDTQYF. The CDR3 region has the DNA TGCGCCAGCAGCTTGGCCACAGATACGCAGTATTTT.

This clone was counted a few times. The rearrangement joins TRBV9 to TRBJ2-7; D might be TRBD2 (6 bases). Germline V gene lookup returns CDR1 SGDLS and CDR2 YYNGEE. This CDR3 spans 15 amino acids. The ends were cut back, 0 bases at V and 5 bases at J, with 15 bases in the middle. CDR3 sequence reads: CASSVAGAYINEQYF. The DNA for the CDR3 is TGTGCCAGCAGCGTAGCGGGAGCCTATATCAACGAGCAGTACTTC.

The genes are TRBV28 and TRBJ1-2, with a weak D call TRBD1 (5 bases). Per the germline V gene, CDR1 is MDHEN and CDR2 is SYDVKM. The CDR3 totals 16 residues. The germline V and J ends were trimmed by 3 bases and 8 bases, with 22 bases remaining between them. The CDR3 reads CASSFFRQRVRGGYTF. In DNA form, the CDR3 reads TGTGCCAGCAGTTTTTTTAGGCAGAGAGTCCGGGGGGGCTACACCTTC.

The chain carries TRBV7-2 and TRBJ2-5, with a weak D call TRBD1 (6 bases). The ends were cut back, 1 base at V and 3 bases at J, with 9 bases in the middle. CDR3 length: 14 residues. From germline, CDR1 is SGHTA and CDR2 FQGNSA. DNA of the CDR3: TGTGCCAGCAGCTTAGAGCGGACAGAAGAGACCCAGTACTTC. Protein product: CASSLERTEETQYF. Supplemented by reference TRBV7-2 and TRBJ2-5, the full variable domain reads GAGVSQSPSNKVTEKGKDVELRCDPISGHTALYWYRQSLGQGLEFLIYFQGNSAPDKSGLPSDRFSAERTGGSVSTLTIQRTQQEDSAVYLCASSLERTEETQYFGPGTRLLVL.

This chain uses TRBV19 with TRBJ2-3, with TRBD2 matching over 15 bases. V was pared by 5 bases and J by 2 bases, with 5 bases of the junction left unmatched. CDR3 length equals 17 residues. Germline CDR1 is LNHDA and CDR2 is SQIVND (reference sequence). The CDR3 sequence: CASSAGLAGGTTDTQYF. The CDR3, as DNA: TGTGCCAGTAGTGCAGGACTAGCGGGAGGGACCACAGATACGCAGTATTTT.